One T cell receptor (beta chain) is described in this entry. The germline V gene has CDR1 SGHTA and CDR2 FQGNSA. V dropped 1 base and J dropped 3; count of bases not matched to a gene: 5. This CDR3 has 16 amino acids. The repertoire was sequenced with immunoSEQ multiplex PCR; TCRdb's copy has only in-frame clones and lacks some. Of some 260,000 clones in the sample, roughly 84% were seen once. This specimen comes from a study of cytomegalovirus exposure and HLA in healthy donors. The specimen was PBMCs. The source is a man aged 18 to 30 in good health and CMV-seropositive. The V and J genes are TRBV7-2 and TRBJ2-3, with 9 bases aligning to TRBD2. CDR3 sequence: CASSLGAGGLTDTQYF. The CDR3 coding sequence is TGTGCCAGCAGCTTAGGGGCGGGAGGGCTGACAGATACGCAGTATTTT.